The source of this T cell receptor (beta chain) is a study of blood T cell repertoires in COVID-19. Trimming at V came to 5 bases and at J to 5 bases, leaving 5 bases not matched to a gene. From germline, CDR1 is MNHEY and CDR2 SVGEGT. The CDR3 is 15 residues long. The table came from immunoSEQ multiplex PCR; TCRdb's copy has only in-frame clones and leaves some out. In the table there are 300,000 or so clones, around 87% of which are singletons. The chain joins TRBV6-2 or TRBV6-3 to TRBJ2-3; 12 bases line up with TRBD2. The source material was peripheral blood. The TCR was taken from a woman between 45 and 60 years old who had recovered from COVID-19. This CDR3 reads CASSLLAGGLDTQYF. CDR3 bases: TGTGCCAGCAGTCTTCTAGCGGGGGGGTTAGATACGCAGTATTTT.